The source of this T cell receptor (beta chain) is a study of identical twins. In this sample, this clonotype turned up a few times. A single record per CDR3 protein comes from TCRdb applying MiXCR to the 5' RACE reads. The data hold about 700,000 distinct CDR3 sequences, with 8.6% observed a single time. The CDR3 is made up of 12 amino acids. Germline V gene data show CDR1 as SGHRS and CDR2 as YFSETQ. V was clipped by 4 bases and J by 2 bases, with 6 bases between them. This sample also appeared in a second study, on yellow fever vaccine responses in identical twins.

J is TRBJ1-1 and V is TRBV5-1; no firm D call. The clonotype originates from a woman younger than 35 in good health. Sequencing was performed on PBMCs. CDR3 region: CASSRNNTEAFF. The CDR3 coding sequence is TGCGCCAGCAGCCGAAATAACACTGAAGCTTTCTTT.